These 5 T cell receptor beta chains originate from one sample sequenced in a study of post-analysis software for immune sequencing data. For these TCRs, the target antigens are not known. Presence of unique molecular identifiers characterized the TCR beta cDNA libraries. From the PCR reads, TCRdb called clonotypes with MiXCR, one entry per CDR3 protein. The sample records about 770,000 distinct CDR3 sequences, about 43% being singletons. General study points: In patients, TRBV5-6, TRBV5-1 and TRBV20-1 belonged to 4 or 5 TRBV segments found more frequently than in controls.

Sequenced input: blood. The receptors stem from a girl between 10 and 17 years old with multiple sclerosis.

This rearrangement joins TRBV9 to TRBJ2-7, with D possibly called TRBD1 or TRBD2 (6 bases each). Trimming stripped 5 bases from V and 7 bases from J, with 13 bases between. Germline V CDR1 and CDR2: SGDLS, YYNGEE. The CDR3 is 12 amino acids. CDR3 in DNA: TGTGCCAGCAGTCGGGGGCCGGGGGAGCAGTACTTC. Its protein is CASSRGPGEQYF.

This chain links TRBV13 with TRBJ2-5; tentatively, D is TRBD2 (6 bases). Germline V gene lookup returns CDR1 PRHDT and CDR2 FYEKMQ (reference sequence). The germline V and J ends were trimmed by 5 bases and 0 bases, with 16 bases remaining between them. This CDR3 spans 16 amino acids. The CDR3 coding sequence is TGTGCCAGCAGCGACCTAACGAAGCGGGACCAAGAGACCCAGTACTTC. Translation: CASSDLTKRDQETQYF.

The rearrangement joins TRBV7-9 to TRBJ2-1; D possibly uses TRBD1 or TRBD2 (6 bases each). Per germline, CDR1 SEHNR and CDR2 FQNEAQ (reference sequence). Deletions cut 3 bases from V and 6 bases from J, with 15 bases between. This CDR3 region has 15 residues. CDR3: CASSFSGAQSNEQFF. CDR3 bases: TGTGCCAGCAGCTTTTCGGGGGCGCAATCCAATGAGCAGTTCTTC.

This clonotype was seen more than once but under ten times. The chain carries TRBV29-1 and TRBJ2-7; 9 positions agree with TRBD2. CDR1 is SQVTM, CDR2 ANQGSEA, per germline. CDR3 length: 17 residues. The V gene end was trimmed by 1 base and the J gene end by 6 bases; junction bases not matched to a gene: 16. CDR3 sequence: CSVEGTLVSGSSSEQYF. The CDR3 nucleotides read TGCAGCGTTGAAGGGACGTTGGTTAGCGGGAGTTCTTCCGAGCAGTACTTC.

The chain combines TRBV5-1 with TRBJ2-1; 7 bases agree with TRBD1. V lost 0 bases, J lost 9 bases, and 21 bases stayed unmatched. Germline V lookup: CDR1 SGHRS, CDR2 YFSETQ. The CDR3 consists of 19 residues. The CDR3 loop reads CASSLDGTVGYGLDFEQFF. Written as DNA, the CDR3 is TGCGCCAGCAGCTTGGATGGGACAGTGGGCTATGGGCTCGACTTTGAGCAGTTCTTC.